A selection of T cell receptor beta chains follows, all from one sample in a study of blood T cells in healthy people across ages. One entry per CDR3 protein results from TCRdb running MiXCR on the 5' RACE reads. The table records around 1,700,000 distinct CDR3 sequences, roughly 27% of them present only once. The sample comprised blood. The receptor set was obtained from a young woman in good health. The CDR3 runs from the conserved cysteine through the conserved F or W. D genes are given only for firm matches.

v_gene	j_gene	len	d_gene	CDR3aa
TRBV6-2/TRBV6-3	TRBJ1-4	15	TRBD1	CASRRAGQKNEKLFF
TRBV25-1	TRBJ2-2	15	.	CASSEWVTNTGELFF
TRBV20-1	TRBJ1-3	14	.	CSARGVNSGNTIYF
TRBV24-1	TRBJ2-3	17	TRBD2	CATSDTSTGTRRHHQYF
TRBV21-1	TRBJ2-7	11	.	CASVRSFEQYF
TRBV7-2	TRBJ2-5	14	TRBD1	CASSSDRAQETQYF
TRBV4-2	TRBJ1-4	17	.	CASSQEGRPRPNEKLFF
TRBV5-1	TRBJ2-7	16	TRBD2	CASSPRTSGPLYEQYF
TRBV2	TRBJ2-5	13	TRBD2	CASRGLALETQYF
TRBV7-3	TRBJ1-1	16	TRBD1	CASSPDRDQMNTEAFF
TRBV12-3/TRBV12-4	TRBJ2-3	16	TRBD1	CASRPGQGLSTDAQYF
TRBV4-1	TRBJ1-4	16	.	CASSRTPQGTNEKLFF
TRBV6-1	TRBJ1-1	14	TRBD1	CASSEGQPRFVAFF
TRBV20-1	TRBJ2-7	13	.	CSVPDSVSYEQYF
TRBV3-1	TRBJ1-5	15	.	CASSQDGRRNQPQHF
TRBV4-1	TRBJ1-5	16	.	CASSQDQGDGGQPQHF
TRBV19	TRBJ1-1	16	TRBD1	CASSSRPGQGDTEAFF
TRBV10-3	TRBJ2-3	14	.	CAISEVRLRPAQYF
TRBV29-1	TRBJ2-1	11	.	CSLRSRNEQFF
TRBV10-3	TRBJ2-1	17	TRBD1	CAISEAPGQGIGNEQFF